A selection of T cell receptor beta chains follows, all from one sample in a study of blood T cell repertoires in COVID-19. Here immunoSEQ multiplex PCR was the method, and the copy in TCRdb shows in-frame clones only, minus some. The data show roughly 81,000 clones, around 88% seen once. The material sequenced was peripheral blood. The receptor set was obtained from a man aged 25 to 45 with acute or convalescent COVID-19. The CDR3 runs from the conserved cysteine through the conserved F or W. Clone size is stated in some rows and not others, as once, few, many or a class when expanded.

clone_size: few; v_call: TRBV11-2; cdr3_aa: CASSFRGTDTGELFF
clone_size: NA; v_call: TRBV27; cdr3_aa: CASRVTGGNYGYTF
clone_size: NA; v_call: TRBV4-1; cdr3_aa: CASSQEPSGGYTDTQYF
clone_size: NA; v_call: TRBV20-1; cdr3_aa: CSADRGEQYF
clone_size: once; v_call: TRBV28; cdr3_aa: CASSTGGITLSSGNTIYF
clone_size: medium-sized; v_call: TRBV4-2; cdr3_aa: CASSQDRGGQETQYF
clone_size: NA; v_call: TRBV19; cdr3_aa: CASSTGQGGDNEQFF
clone_size: NA; v_call: TRBV28; cdr3_aa: CASSAWGDQPQHF
clone_size: NA; v_call: TRBV28; cdr3_aa: CASSETGLAYEQYF
clone_size: NA; v_call: TRBV5-1; cdr3_aa: CASSTGTGAAYEQYF
clone_size: NA; v_call: TRBV10-2; cdr3_aa: CASSDMGRFYEQYF
clone_size: once; v_call: TRBV28; cdr3_aa: CASSPEGQPWDEQYF
clone_size: NA; v_call: TRBV7-8; cdr3_aa: CASGEGGRNTEAFF
clone_size: NA; v_call: TRBV28; cdr3_aa: CASSDRDYGYTF
clone_size: NA; v_call: TRBV2; cdr3_aa: CASSEGILSTDTQYF
clone_size: NA; v_call: TRBV27; cdr3_aa: CASSLGLFADTQYF
clone_size: NA; v_call: TRBV6-5; cdr3_aa: CASSYAGPGDTQYF
clone_size: NA; v_call: TRBV28; cdr3_aa: CASSLRYSGNTIYF
clone_size: NA; v_call: TRBV24-1; cdr3_aa: CATQDLGGTGELFF
clone_size: few; v_call: TRBV6-5; cdr3_aa: CASNSGLRANVLTF
clone_size: once; v_call: TRBV5-1; cdr3_aa: CASRGLNYGYTF
clone_size: NA; v_call: TRBV7-8; cdr3_aa: CASSFTSAYEQYF
clone_size: NA; v_call: TRBV7-2; cdr3_aa: CASSSKRQSQNSPLHF
clone_size: NA; v_call: TRBV24-1; cdr3_aa: CATSDHGREGFF
clone_size: NA; v_call: TRBV2; cdr3_aa: CASIDYLMSSLNTEAFF
clone_size: NA; v_call: TRBV15; cdr3_aa: CATSRDTGFSYEQYF
clone_size: few; v_call: TRBV13; cdr3_aa: CASSSRPMAGGGQETQYF
clone_size: once; v_call: TRBV13; cdr3_aa: CASRNRVGEKLFF
clone_size: NA; v_call: TRBV4-3; cdr3_aa: CASSQAQGPYGYTF
clone_size: NA; v_call: TRBV18; cdr3_aa: CASSLDRNQPQHF
clone_size: NA; v_call: TRBV6-4; cdr3_aa: CASKRPYNEQFF
clone_size: NA; v_call: TRBV12-3/TRBV12-4; cdr3_aa: CASRPGGDTQYF
clone_size: NA; v_call: TRBV27; cdr3_aa: CASSPASGSINEQFF
clone_size: few; v_call: TRBV4-3; cdr3_aa: CASSLILAKDTQYF
clone_size: NA; v_call: TRBV10-2; cdr3_aa: CASMRNSGTHSYEQYF